This is a list of T cell receptor beta chains from one sample in a study of response to subunit inactivated influenza vaccine. One entry per CDR3 protein, called by TCRdb with MiXCR from the RT-PCR reads. Here the sample spans hundreds of thousands of distinct CDR3 sequences, 11% to 15% being singletons. The sequenced sample was PBMCs from blood, obtained 14 to 15 days before vaccination. The receptors here all came from a man aged 50 to 59 who received an inactivated influenza vaccine. The CDR3 runs from the conserved cysteine through the conserved F or W. The order of the fields is CDR3 length, V gene, D gene, clone size, J gene, CDR3 DNA, CDR3 protein. The D gene is left open where the match is weak. Clone size is stated in some rows and not others, as once, few, many or a class when expanded.

length: 16; V: TRBV20-1; D: .; size: .; J: TRBJ1-5; DNA: TGCAGTGCTTCCGGGACCTGGTCTTATAGCAATCAGCCCCAGCATTTT; CDR3: CSASGTWSYSNQPQHF
length: 18; V: TRBV11-1; D: .; size: few; J: TRBJ2-1; DNA: TGTGCCAGCAGCTTAGGCCAGAGTTCTGGACTCCTCTACAATGAGCAGTTCTTC; CDR3: CASSLGQSSGLLYNEQFF
length: 15; V: TRBV6-2/TRBV6-3; D: .; size: .; J: TRBJ1-5; DNA: TGTGCCAGCAGTTGGTACGGGTTCGGCAATCAGCCCCAGCATTTT; CDR3: CASSWYGFGNQPQHF
length: 16; V: TRBV4-2; D: TRBD1; size: few; J: TRBJ1-4; DNA: TGTGCCAGCAGCCAAACGACCGGGACAGGGGGTGAAAAACTGTTTTTT; CDR3: CASSQTTGTGGEKLFF
length: 16; V: TRBV9; D: .; size: .; J: TRBJ1-5; DNA: TGTGCCAGCAGCGTAGGTCCGGGGGCTGGCAATCAGCCCCAGCATTTT; CDR3: CASSVGPGAGNQPQHF
length: 17; V: TRBV7-9; D: TRBD2; size: few; J: TRBJ2-5; DNA: TGTGCCAGCAAACCCAGGGTAGGGACTAGCGGTAAAGAGACCCAGTACTTC; CDR3: CASKPRVGTSGKETQYF
length: 12; V: TRBV12-3/TRBV12-4; D: .; size: .; J: TRBJ1-1; DNA: TGTGCCAGCAGGTCGACAGGACCCGTAGCTTTCTTT; CDR3: CASRSTGPVAFF
length: 16; V: TRBV27; D: .; size: few; J: TRBJ2-7; DNA: TGTGCCAGCACCCCCTCCTTGGGGAGCCTTACCTACGAGCAGTACTTC; CDR3: CASTPSLGSLTYEQYF
length: 16; V: TRBV5-1; D: .; size: .; J: TRBJ2-2; DNA: TGCGCCAGCAGCTCATCCCCAGAATTGAACACCGGGGAGCTGTTTTTT; CDR3: CASSSSPELNTGELFF
length: 13; V: TRBV14; D: .; size: few; J: TRBJ1-2; DNA: TGTGCCAGCAGCCACGGGGGACCGGAAGGCTACACCTTC; CDR3: CASSHGGPEGYTF
length: 16; V: TRBV20-1; D: TRBD2; size: many; J: TRBJ2-5; DNA: TGCAGTGCTAGTAGTTGGACTAGCGGGGCCCAAGAGACCCAGTACTTC; CDR3: CSASSWTSGAQETQYF
length: 16; V: TRBV27; D: .; size: few; J: TRBJ2-1; DNA: TGTGCCAGCAGTATCAACGCCCCGTTAGTTCGGGATGAGCAGTTCTTC; CDR3: CASSINAPLVRDEQFF
length: 18; V: TRBV3-1; D: .; size: .; J: TRBJ2-6; DNA: TGTGCCAGCAGCCGCTTAGGGGGGCTCAACTCTGGGGCCAACGTCCTGACTTTC; CDR3: CASSRLGGLNSGANVLTF
length: 15; V: TRBV6-1; D: .; size: .; J: TRBJ1-2; DNA: TGTGCCAGCATGGGCCGGCAGGGCCTAAACTATGGCTACACCTTC; CDR3: CASMGRQGLNYGYTF
length: 14; V: TRBV15; D: TRBD1; size: many; J: TRBJ2-7; DNA: TGTGCCACCAGCACAGGACAGGGGGCACGGGAGCAGTACTTC; CDR3: CATSTGQGAREQYF
length: 15; V: TRBV12-3/TRBV12-4; D: TRBD2; size: .; J: TRBJ2-1; DNA: TGTGCCAGCAGTTTCCAGCGGGGGCCCTACAATGAGCAGTTCTTC; CDR3: CASSFQRGPYNEQFF
length: 13; V: TRBV29-1; D: TRBD2; size: few; J: TRBJ2-5; DNA: TGCAGCGCCGGGGGGGAGCTTTTAGAGACCCAGTACTTC; CDR3: CSAGGELLETQYF
length: 14; V: TRBV20-1; D: TRBD2; size: few; J: TRBJ2-1; DNA: TGCAGTGCTAGTTCCAGCGGGAGGGAAAATGAGCAGTTCTTC; CDR3: CSASSSGRENEQFF
length: 12; V: TRBV12-3/TRBV12-4; D: .; size: .; J: TRBJ2-1; DNA: TGTGCCAGCAGAGATGTCGGGGAGGAGCAGTTCTTC; CDR3: CASRDVGEEQFF
length: 10; V: TRBV20-1; D: .; size: few; J: TRBJ2-1; DNA: TGCAGTGGAGTCGGCAATGAGCAGTTCTTC; CDR3: CSGVGNEQFF
length: 14; V: TRBV28; D: TRBD1; size: .; J: TRBJ1-3; DNA: TGTGCCAGCAGCCCCAGGGGGGGTACGGACACCATATATTTT; CDR3: CASSPRGGTDTIYF
length: 16; V: TRBV7-9; D: .; size: few; J: TRBJ2-7; DNA: TGTGCCAGCAGCTCCTTGGTAGGGGGGAGCTCCTACGAGCAGTACTTC; CDR3: CASSSLVGGSSYEQYF
length: 13; V: TRBV7-2; D: .; size: .; J: TRBJ2-5; DNA: TGTGCCAGCAGCTTAGCCAATCGAGAGACCCAGTACTTC; CDR3: CASSLANRETQYF
length: 13; V: TRBV20-1; D: .; size: few; J: TRBJ2-1; DNA: TGCAGTGCTAGGGCGGGGAACTACAATGAGCAGTTCTTC; CDR3: CSARAGNYNEQFF
length: 14; V: TRBV30; D: .; size: few; J: TRBJ1-5; DNA: TGTGCCTGGAGTGCAGGGGATAGCAATCAGCCCCAGCATTTT; CDR3: CAWSAGDSNQPQHF
length: 12; V: TRBV7-9; D: .; size: .; J: TRBJ1-1; DNA: TGTGCCCTCCAATTAAGCAACACTGAAGCTTTCTTT; CDR3: CALQLSNTEAFF
length: 16; V: TRBV20-1; D: TRBD1; size: few; J: TRBJ1-1; DNA: TGCAGTGCTAGAGGAGTAACGGGGACAGCTAACACTGAAGCTTTCTTT; CDR3: CSARGVTGTANTEAFF
length: 14; V: TRBV5-1; D: .; size: .; J: TRBJ2-3; DNA: TGCGCCAGCAGCTTGAATCAGGGCACAGATACGCAGTATTTT; CDR3: CASSLNQGTDTQYF
length: 15; V: TRBV5-5; D: .; size: many; J: TRBJ2-7; DNA: TGTGCCAGCAGCCTCCAGTCAGGGGGGTCCTACGAGCAGTACTTC; CDR3: CASSLQSGGSYEQYF
length: 14; V: TRBV18; D: .; size: .; J: TRBJ2-5; DNA: TGTGCCAGCTCACCACCCGCCCAGAAAGAGACCCAGTACTTC; CDR3: CASSPPAQKETQYF
length: 17; V: TRBV7-9; D: .; size: .; J: TRBJ2-6; DNA: TGTGCCAGCAGCTTAGAGGACAGCTCCCCTGGGGCCAACGTCCTGACTTTC; CDR3: CASSLEDSSPGANVLTF
length: 15; V: TRBV3-1; D: TRBD2; size: .; J: TRBJ2-3; DNA: TGTGCCAGCAGCCCTCATAGCGGGAGAGGAGATACGCAGTATTTT; CDR3: CASSPHSGRGDTQYF
length: 13; V: TRBV5-6; D: TRBD1; size: few; J: TRBJ2-4; DNA: TGTGCCAGCAGCTTCGGGCAGACAGGGATTCAGTACTTC; CDR3: CASSFGQTGIQYF
length: 13; V: TRBV29-1; D: TRBD1; size: many; J: TRBJ2-7; DNA: TGCAGCGCTCAGGGGGTTTTCTCCTACGAGCAGTACTTC; CDR3: CSAQGVFSYEQYF
length: 12; V: TRBV20-1; D: TRBD1; size: many; J: TRBJ2-7; DNA: TGCAGTGCTAGCGGACAGGCCTACGAGCAGTACTTC; CDR3: CSASGQAYEQYF
length: 15; V: TRBV5-1; D: .; size: few; J: TRBJ1-1; DNA: TGCGCCAGCAGTCGCGTCGGGGGACAGAACACTGAAGCTTTCTTT; CDR3: CASSRVGGQNTEAFF
length: 17; V: TRBV28; D: TRBD2; size: few; J: TRBJ2-3; DNA: TGTGCCAGCAGTTCGTTCACTAGCGGGAGGCTAGCAGATACGCAGTATTTT; CDR3: CASSSFTSGRLADTQYF
length: 13; V: TRBV12-3/TRBV12-4; D: .; size: many; J: TRBJ1-2; DNA: TGTGCCAGCAGCCCCGCAGGGAACTATGGCTACACCTTC; CDR3: CASSPAGNYGYTF
length: 15; V: TRBV29-1; D: .; size: few; J: TRBJ2-7; DNA: TGCAGCGCAACTGGAGTCAGGGGGGGATCCTACGAGCAGTACTTC; CDR3: CSATGVRGGSYEQYF
length: 14; V: TRBV12-3/TRBV12-4; D: .; size: few; J: TRBJ2-1; DNA: TGTGCCAGCAGCGATAGGACTCTATACAATGAGCAGTTCTTC; CDR3: CASSDRTLYNEQFF
length: 13; V: TRBV4-3; D: .; size: few; J: TRBJ2-3; DNA: TGCGCCAGCAGCCAAGACGCTACAGATACGCAGTATTTT; CDR3: CASSQDATDTQYF
length: 15; V: TRBV6-2/TRBV6-3; D: TRBD2; size: many; J: TRBJ2-1; DNA: TGTGCCAGCAAACTAGCGGGAGGGCCGGGCAATGAGCAGTTCTTC; CDR3: CASKLAGGPGNEQFF
length: 15; V: TRBV18; D: TRBD1; size: .; J: TRBJ2-7; DNA: TGTGCCAGCTCCCACGGGACAGGGGACTCCTACGAGCAGTACTTC; CDR3: CASSHGTGDSYEQYF
length: 13; V: TRBV6-2/TRBV6-3; D: .; size: .; J: TRBJ2-1; DNA: TGTGCCACGATGACCTTCAAATGGGGTGAGCAGTTCTTC; CDR3: CATMTFKWGEQFF
length: 14; V: TRBV12-3/TRBV12-4; D: .; size: few; J: TRBJ2-1; DNA: TGTGCCAGCAGTTTTGTACAGGTGTACAATGAGCAGTTCTTC; CDR3: CASSFVQVYNEQFF
length: 15; V: TRBV27; D: .; size: few; J: TRBJ2-1; DNA: TGTGCCAGCAGTTTGGTAGGTGTCTCCTACAATGAGCAGTTCTTC; CDR3: CASSLVGVSYNEQFF